The entry below describes one TCR beta chain. The target of this receptor is not known. Parkinson's disease patients were included as a neurodegenerative disease comparison group, since antigen-specific T cells had previously been reported in Parkinson's disease blood. Every participant was in good physical condition and had no acute infectious disease. Neurodegeneration in patients was confirmed with biomarkers including neurofilament, amyloid-beta and tau. Live CSF cells for droplet-based sequencing were sorted with a live/dead marker. To pellet immune cells, CSF obtained by lumbar puncture was centrifuged at 300g. Each CSF sample was examined for red blood cells, and any sample with blood contamination was excluded. CSF cells were cryopreserved by placing the cells in freezing medium, freezing the cells overnight at -80 degrees C, and then storing the cells in liquid nitrogen. Before analysis, CSF samples were kept in storage for less than six months.

The method was 10x single-cell sequencing. CSF cells were profiled with 10X Genomics single-cell V(D)J and 5' gene-expression libraries. An Illumina NextSeq550 was used to sequence the CSF single-cell TCR libraries. Per the authors' processing: V(D)J reads were aligned to the vdj-GRCh38 alts ensemble 2.0.0 reference and processed with the Cell Ranger vdj pipeline. Clonotypes were defined as cell barcodes sharing the same set of productive CDR3 nucleotide sequences. Clonotype information was added to Seurat v3.0 gene-expression metadata to link clonality with transcriptional profiles. Any CSF cell with more than 1,800 genes, more than 7,500 UMIs or more than 10% mitochondrial reads was excluded. To identify TCRs with known antigen specificity, CDR3-beta sequences were compared against VDJdb. The network analysis of clone sharing was performed with the R package qgraph and was limited to TCRs that had complete alpha and beta chains. TCRdb reprocessed the public reads and reports one entry per CDR3 protein sequence, without DNA. The V and J calls shown here were made by TCRdb, not taken from the authors' results. This sample's listing comprises about 1,200 distinct CDR3 sequences. The ten largest account for around 16% of the sample.

The data are from a study of CD8 T cells in cerebrospinal fluid in Alzheimer's disease (dated by TCRdb to the early 2020s). Study-level background: The study assessed CSF T cell clonal expansion with two single-cell approaches: plate-based nested PCR sequencing and droplet-based sequencing. Whether clonally expanded T cells were present in cerebrospinal fluid from healthy elderly individuals and from patients with neurodegenerative disease was tested. A total of some 25 samples were covered by the CSF gene-expression analysis, which included Parkinson's disease patients. In the droplet-based CSF analysis comparing patients with controls, there were roughly nine healthy controls (approximately 11,000 cells) and roughly nine patients with MCI or Alzheimer's disease (approximately 9,800 cells).

From a lookup of the germline V gene, CDR1 and CDR2 are SGDLS and YYNGEE. The cysteine opens and the phenylalanine closes a CDR3 of 16 amino acids. There is no recorded DNA. The study at large found these results: The EBV-specific clones were neither the most highly expanded clones nor enriched among patients. When the data were pooled, 4 of 6 Alzheimer's patients but only 1 of 10 healthy subjects had a highly expanded clone, defined as one making up at least 3% of TCRs. The authors cautioned that detecting EBV-specific TCRs in CSF does not establish a causal link between EBV and Alzheimer's disease. Compared with controls, patients with MCI or Alzheimer's disease had a higher percentage of their CSF TCRs made up by the single largest clone. Only samples with detectable clones (about eleven healthy, 5 MCI, 5 AD, 6 PD) were included in the overall clonality comparison.

Sequenced material: cerebrospinal fluid. This chain joins TRBV9 to TRBJ2-3; TCRdb gives TRBD2 as the D gene, but with no DNA this cannot be confirmed. This clonotype originated in a human donor with Parkinson's disease. The encoded CDR3 is CASSGYVAGTTDTQYF.